Listed here are 30 T cell receptor beta chains from one sample, sequenced in a study of blood T cell repertoires in COVID-19 (dated by TCRdb to about 2020). Library prep was done by the immunoSEQ multiplex PCR assay. The source is immuneACCESS, and TCRdb retained only in-frame sequences with V and J called. Part of the clones is not carried over; for the studies checked, unresolved V genes explain less than half of this, and the remainder is unexplained. The sample table holds over 250,000 clones, of which around 80% were seen once. About 4% of the sample comes from the top ten. Sequencing used PBMCs or T cells enriched from blood (not recorded which). The receptors originated from a man younger than 45 with acute COVID-19.

The V call is TRBV9, the J call TRBJ1-5; 7 bases line up with TRBD1. The CDR3 covers 15 residues. V gave up 1 base and J gave up 3 bases; unmatched junction bases: 4. CDR1 and CDR2 (germline): SGDLS, YYNGEE. The CDR3 sequence: CASSVSTGFNQPQHF. In nucleotides, the CDR3 is TGTGCCAGCAGCGTATCGACAGGGTTCAATCAGCCCCAGCATTTT. The full variable domain, rest sourced from reference TRBV9 and TRBJ1-5, is DSGVTQTPKHLITATGQRVTLRCSPRSGDLSVYWYQQSLDQGLQFLIQYYNGEERAKGNILERFSAQQFPDLHSELNLSSLELGDSALYFCASSVSTGFNQPQHFGDGTRLSIL.

V usage is TRBV5-4 and J usage is TRBJ1-1, with a possible D match to TRBD1 (6 bases). V dropped 4 bases and J dropped 1 base, with 11 bases sitting between them. This CDR3 has 14 amino acids. The V gene's germline CDR1 is SGHNT and CDR2 YYREEE (reference sequence). Written as DNA, the CDR3 is TGTGCCAGCAGCCAAGGACAGACGAACACTGAAGCTTTCTTT. Protein: CASSQGQTNTEAFF.

V and J are TRBV5-8 and TRBJ2-2, with a tentative D call TRBD1 (6 bases). The CDR3 totals 13 residues. Trimming took 5 bases from V and 1 from J, leaving 6 bases between them. Per the germline V gene, CDR1 is SGHTS and CDR2 is YDEGEE. The CDR3 loop is CASRQGNTGELFF. DNA for the CDR3: TGTGCCAGCAGACAGGGGAACACCGGGGAGCTGTTTTTT.

This chain joins TRBV18 and TRBJ1-2, with a tentative D call TRBD1 (5 bases). Germline V gene sequence: CDR1 KGHSH, CDR2 LQKENI. V was cut by 0 bases and J by 0 bases, with 11 bases left in between. The CDR3 spans 16 residues. CDR3 protein: CASSPPGRAPNYGYTF. The CDR3 nucleotides read TGTGCCAGCTCACCACCGGGCAGGGCCCCTAACTATGGCTACACCTTC.

The chain combines TRBV28 with TRBJ2-1; 8 positions agree with TRBD2. Germline CDR1 is MDHEN and CDR2 is SYDVKM. The CDR3 sequence is 16 residues long. V gave up 4 bases and J gave up 6 bases; unmatched junction bases: 11. This chain's CDR3 is CASSSLGTRDFNEQFF. In DNA form, the CDR3 reads TGTGCCAGCAGTTCCTTGGGGACTAGGGACTTCAATGAGCAGTTCTTC. Together with reference TRBV28 and TRBJ2-1, the CDR3 gives the full variable domain: DVKVTQSSRYLVKRTGEKVFLECVQDMDHENMFWYRQDPGLGLRLIYFSYDVKMKEKGDIPEGYSVSREKKERFSLILESASTNQTSMYLCASSSLGTRDFNEQFFGPGTRLTVL.

The chain has TRBV6-5 and TRBJ1-3; no reliable D call. V was cut by 7 bases and J by 0 bases, with 13 bases left in between. Germline values: CDR1 MNHEY, CDR2 SVGAGI. The CDR3 length is 15 residues. DNA of the CDR3: TGTGCCAGCATGGCAGGCTCCTACTCTGGAAACACCATATATTTT. Translated, it gives CASMAGSYSGNTIYF.

This clone came up a few times. V usage is TRBV7-8 and J usage is TRBJ1-6; no definite D call. CDR1 and CDR2 (germline): SGHVS, FQNEAQ. The V gene lost 5 bases and the J gene lost 12 bases, with 11 bases spanning the gap. The CDR3 is made up of 12 amino acids. In DNA form, the CDR3 reads TGTGCCAGCAGCCCGCGTGCGGAACCCCTCCACTTT. It is translated as CASSPRAEPLHF.

The chain employs TRBV11-2 and TRBJ2-3; perhaps TRBD1 as D (5 bases). The CDR3 contains 15 residues. V lost 5 bases and J lost 0, with 12 bases in between. From germline, CDR1 is SGHAT and CDR2 FQNNGV. CDR3 in amino acids: CASSRPRGSTDTQYF. The CDR3 DNA is TGTGCCAGCAGCCGCCCTAGGGGCAGCACAGATACGCAGTATTTT.

The gene calls are TRBV3-1 (or the pseudogene TRBV3-2) and TRBJ2-2; 14 bases match TRBD2. The CDR3 is made up of 21 amino acids. V shed 0 bases, J shed 5 bases, and the junction held 14 bases outside the gene matches. CDR1 is LGHDT and CDR2 is YNNKEL in the germline V gene (reference sequence). CDR3 nucleotides: TGTGCCAGCAGCCAAGATACGAAGGCGGGACTAGCGGGAGTCGGTACCGGGGAGCTGTTTTTT. It encodes CASSQDTKAGLAGVGTGELFF.

A word on this clone: The junction differs from germline at one of its ends, possibly a read error. This chain joins TRBV6-5 and TRBJ1-4, with 9 bases identical to TRBD1. The length of the CDR3 is 14 residues. Germline CDR1 is MNHEY and CDR2 is SVGAGI. The CDR3 nucleotides are TGTGCCAGCATTTACAGGGGGCTTGGTGAAAAACTGTTTTTT. It encodes CASIYRGLGEKLFF.

The chain links TRBV3-1 (or the pseudogene TRBV3-2) to TRBJ2-2, with 9 bases fitting TRBD2. The CDR3 loop spans 18 amino acids. The trim removed 1 base at V and 4 bases at J, leaving 10 bases unmatched. CDR1 is LGHDT and CDR2 is YNNKEL in the germline V gene (reference sequence). The CDR3 spells CASSQAPFLRGGTGELFF. DNA of the CDR3: TGTGCCAGCAGCCAAGCGCCTTTCTTGCGGGGGGGCACCGGGGAGCTGTTTTTT.

The V and J genes are TRBV3-1 (or the pseudogene TRBV3-2) and TRBJ1-2, with TRBD1 matching over 8 bases. CDR1 and CDR2 (germline): LGHDT, YNNKEL (reference sequence). V was clipped by 4 bases and J by 8 bases; unmatched bases: 3. CDR3 length equals 12 residues. The CDR3 reads CASSPRTGGYTF. CDR3 sequence (DNA): TGTGCCAGCAGCCCTCGGACAGGGGGCTACACCTTC.

The J gene is TRBJ1-2, the V gene TRBV7-9; D may be TRBD1 (5 bases). Germline V gene data show CDR1 as SEHNR and CDR2 as FQNEAQ (reference sequence). The CDR3 contains 15 residues. The V and J ends lost 4 bases and 3 bases respectively, with 15 bases between them. The CDR3 loop reads CASSYTTDLYYGYTF. The CDR3, as DNA: TGTGCCAGCAGCTATACGACAGACCTATACTATGGCTACACCTTC. The full variable domain, completed using reference TRBV7-9 and TRBJ1-2, is DTGVSQNPRHKITKRGQNVTFRCDPISEHNRLYWYRQTLGQGPEFLTYFQNEAQLEKSRLLSDRFSAERPKGSFSTLEIQRTEQGDSAMYLCASSYTTDLYYGYTFGSGTRLTVV.

This chain links TRBV14 with TRBJ1-1, with a possible D match to TRBD1 (6 bases). From germline, CDR1 is SGHDN and CDR2 FVKESK. Trimming shortened V by 4 bases and J by 4 bases, and 16 bases separated the two germline ends. The CDR3 is made up of 15 amino acids. CDR3 in amino acids: CASSPHRALGTEAFF. CDR3 DNA: TGTGCCAGCAGCCCGCACAGGGCGTTGGGCACTGAAGCTTTCTTT. The whole variable domain, remainder taken from reference TRBV14 and TRBJ1-1, is EAGVTQFPSHSVIEKGQTVTLRCDPISGHDNLYWYRRVMGKEIKFLLHFVKESKQDESGMPNNRFLAERTGGTYSTLKVQPAELEDSGVYFCASSPHRALGTEAFFGQGTRLTVV.

The chain uses TRBV11-2 and TRBJ1-3, with D possibly matching TRBD1 (6 bases). Trimming took 6 bases from V and 8 from J, leaving 14 bases between them. The length of the CDR3 is 13 residues. Germline V gene lookup returns CDR1 SGHAT and CDR2 FQNNGV. The DNA of the CDR3 is TGTGCCAGCAGTTGGACAGAAGGTGACACCATATATTTT. Translation gives CASSWTEGDTIYF.

The rearrangement links TRBV25-1 to TRBJ2-2; the match to TRBD1 covers 8 bases. V shed 4 bases, J shed 8 bases, and the junction held 6 bases outside the gene matches. CDR1 is MGHDK and CDR2 is SYGVNS in the germline V gene. The CDR3 length is 14 residues. The CDR3 loop is CASSGQGASGELFF. The CDR3, as DNA: TGTGCCAGCAGTGGGCAGGGGGCATCGGGGGAGCTGTTTTTT.

With respect to this clone: Germline and junction disagree at one end, which may indicate a read error. The chain combines TRBV5-1 with TRBJ1-1; D perhaps matches TRBD1 (6 bases). This CDR3 spans 14 amino acids. CDR1 and CDR2 from the germline V gene are SGHRS and YFSETQ. The CDR3: CASGTTQPNTEAFF. CDR3 bases: TGTGCCAGCGGGACAACCCAGCCGAACACTGAAGCTTTCTTT. Full variable domain (missing parts from reference TRBV5-1 and TRBJ1-1): KAGVTQTPRYLIKTRGQQVTLSCSPISGHRSVSWYQQTPGQGLQFLFEYFSETQRNKGNFPGRFSGRQFSNSRSEMNVSTLELGDSALYLCASGTTQPNTEAFFGQGTRLTVV.

The chain recombines TRBV6-2 or TRBV6-3 with TRBJ1-4; 9 bases match TRBD1. The V segment lost 2 bases and the J segment 8 bases; nucleotides outside the gene matches: 6. Germline V gene sequence: CDR1 MNHEY, CDR2 SVGEGT. The CDR3 sequence is 15 residues long. CDR3 DNA sequence: TGTGCCAGCAGTTACGCGGGACAGGGAGGCGAAAAACTGTTTTTT. Residues: CASSYAGQGGEKLFF.

The chain is built from TRBV19 and TRBJ2-4; D not resolved. The CDR3 totals 18 residues. CDR1 and CDR2 (germline): LNHDA, SQIVND (reference sequence). V lost 5 bases and J lost 0, with 20 bases in between. In DNA form, the CDR3 reads TGTGCCAGTAGTCCCCCGATGGGCCAAAAGCTAGCCAAAAACATTCAGTACTTC. Amino acid sequence: CASSPPMGQKLAKNIQYF.

This clone was found a few times. The gene calls are TRBV29-1 and TRBJ1-4; D not certain. Per germline, CDR1 SQVTM and CDR2 ANQGSEA. The CDR3 sequence is 13 residues long. The ends were cut back, 7 bases at V and 7 bases at J, with 16 bases in the middle. CDR3 in amino acids: CSALRSTGEKLFF. DNA for the CDR3: TGCAGCGCCCTGAGATCTACGGGTGAAAAACTGTTTTTT.

The V gene is TRBV5-1, the J gene TRBJ1-2; no reliable D call. The germline CDR1 and CDR2 sequences are SGHRS and YFSETQ. Trimming took 0 bases from V and 1 from J, leaving 4 bases between them. This CDR3 comprises 13 residues. In nucleotides, the CDR3 is TGCGCCAGCAGCTTGGGACTTAACTATGGCTACACCTTC. The encoded protein is CASSLGLNYGYTF.

This clone appeared once. V and J are TRBV6-6 and TRBJ1-5; 7 bases are shared with TRBD1. Unmatched junction bases numbered 10, after V lost 5 bases and J lost 0 bases. The CDR3 sequence is 17 residues long. The V gene's germline CDR1 is MNHNY and CDR2 SVGAGI (reference sequence). CDR3 sequence (DNA): TGTGCCAGCAGTCCAAATAAGGGACAGCCTAGCAATCAGCCCCAGCATTTT. Protein: CASSPNKGQPSNQPQHF.

The rearrangement links TRBV9 to TRBJ2-3; TRBD1 is a possible D gene (5 bases). Trimming took off 0 bases at V and 4 bases at J, with 12 bases between the two ends. Germline V gene data show CDR1 as SGDLS and CDR2 as YYNGEE. This CDR3 spans 15 amino acids. The CDR3 sequence is CASSVATGMADTQYF. The CDR3 DNA is TGTGCCAGCAGCGTAGCCACAGGCATGGCAGATACGCAGTATTTT.

The CDR3 region has the DNA TGTGCCAGCAGCCTAACCGGGGAGCTGTTTTTT. This codes for CASSLTGELFF. The chain couples TRBV3-1 (or the pseudogene TRBV3-2) to TRBJ2-2; D is uncertain. The CDR3 is made up of 11 amino acids. Trimming pared 4 bases from V and 5 bases from J, leaving 2 bases between. Germline V gene lookup returns CDR1 LGHDT and CDR2 YNNKEL (reference sequence).

This clone was picked up one time. The V and J genes are TRBV5-1 and TRBJ1-2; no definite D call. Germline CDR1 SGHRS, CDR2 YFSETQ. This CDR3 has 12 amino acids. V lost 0 bases and J lost 8, with 8 bases in between. The CDR3: CASSLEGGGYTF. CDR3 nucleotide sequence: TGCGCCAGCAGCTTGGAAGGCGGGGGCTACACCTTC.

The chain uses TRBV19 and TRBJ2-2; D is perhaps TRBD1 (6 bases). The CDR3 contains 15 residues. Germline loops: CDR1 LNHDA, CDR2 SQIVND (reference sequence). Trimming cost V 6 bases and J 5 bases, with 16 bases left between them. CDR3: CASSHRTVSTGELFF. CDR3 nucleotide sequence: TGTGCCAGTAGCCATCGGACAGTTTCTACCGGGGAGCTGTTTTTT. The variable domain in full, with the rest retrieved from reference TRBV19 and TRBJ2-2, is DGGITQSPKYLFRKEGQNVTLSCEQNLNHDAMYWYRQDPGQGLRLIYYSQIVNDFQKGDIAEGYSVSREKKESFPLTVTSAQKNPTAFYLCASSHRTVSTGELFFGEGSRLTVL.

The V and J genes are TRBV2 and TRBJ2-3, with D perhaps matching TRBD2 (6 bases). The V and J ends lost 2 bases and 0 bases respectively, with 9 bases between them. Germline-derived CDR1 and CDR2 are SNHLY and FYNNEI. The CDR3 sequence is 15 residues long. The CDR3 region has the DNA TGTGCCAGCAGTGAATGGGGGGTCAGCACAGATACGCAGTATTTT. Its translation: CASSEWGVSTDTQYF.

The gene calls are TRBV5-4 and TRBJ2-2; TRBD2 is a possible D gene (6 bases). V lost 9 bases, J lost 0 bases, and 15 bases lay in between. The CDR3 loop spans 15 amino acids. Germline V lookup: CDR1 SGHNT, CDR2 YYREEE (reference sequence). This CDR3 reads CATRLGLPNTGELFF. The CDR3 nucleotides are TGTGCCACTCGCCTCGGACTACCGAACACCGGGGAGCTGTTTTTT.

The chain recombines TRBV5-4 with TRBJ2-4, with a tentative D call TRBD1 (5 bases). V lost 4 bases to trimming and J lost 5 bases, with 13 bases between them. This CDR3 contains 14 residues. The germline CDR1 and CDR2 sequences are SGHNT and YYREEE (reference sequence). The CDR3 nucleotides are TGTGCCAGCAGCCCTCAGGGAAACCAAAACATTCAGTACTTC. This translates into CASSPQGNQNIQYF.

This clone showed up just a few times. This chain uses TRBV10-3 with TRBJ1-2, with D maybe TRBD1 (5 bases). The CDR3 is 13 amino acids. V was cut by 3 bases and J by 10 bases, with 15 bases left in between. CDR1 and CDR2 from the germline V gene are ENHRY and SYGVKD. This chain's CDR3 is CAISEKGQIDYTF. The CDR3 coding sequence is TGTGCCATCAGTGAAAAAGGACAAATCGACTACACCTTC.